This T cell receptor beta chain originates from a study of T cells in Graves' hyperthyroidism and ophthalmopathy. This clonotype was recorded a few times. The V gene's germline CDR1 is SEHNR and CDR2 FQNEAQ (reference sequence). The CDR3 consists of 15 residues. V was cut by 3 bases and J by 3 bases, with 14 bases left in between. Ophthalmopathy cases met thresholds of Clinical Activity Score at least 3, NOSPECS grade at least 4 and duration under 3 months. Amplification of TCR beta CDR3 regions was performed using RNA transcripts as template. HTBI primers were used for first-round RT-PCR of the TCR CDR3. TCRdb passed the multiplex PCR reads through MiXCR, listing each CDR3 protein once. The sample includes hundreds of thousands of distinct CDR3 sequences, roughly 25% of them seen just once.

This chain connects TRBV7-9 to TRBJ1-1; D remains ambiguous. The TCR was taken from a woman aged 25 to 39 with Graves' ophthalmopathy. The sample comprised blood. The CDR3 is CASSFRAYWDTEAFF. The CDR3 region has the DNA TGTGCCAGCAGCTTTCGGGCGTACTGGGACACTGAAGCTTTCTTT.